This entry lists 12 T cell receptor beta chains sequenced from one sample in a study of blood T cell repertoires in COVID-19. Sequencing used immunoSEQ multiplex PCR; TCRdb keeps in-frame clones, though not all of them. The table lists under 200,000 clones, roughly 82% of them singletons. The sequenced sample consisted of PBMCs or T cells enriched from blood (not recorded which). These receptors all come from a man in his fifties who had recovered from COVID-19.

The chain has TRBV4-1 and TRBJ2-1, with 7 bases lining up with TRBD2. Per the germline V gene, CDR1 is MGHRA and CDR2 is YSYEKL. The trim removed 2 bases at V and 4 bases at J, leaving 5 bases unmatched. This CDR3 comprises 15 residues. CDR3 region: CASSQPTSDYNEQFF. The DNA for the CDR3 is TGCGCCAGCAGCCAACCCACTAGCGATTACAATGAGCAGTTCTTC.

The genes are TRBV18 and TRBJ1-5; unclear D gene. The CDR3 runs 13 residues. With 3 bases removed from V and 5 bases from J, the gap between germline ends came to 8 bases. Germline CDR1 and CDR2: KGHSH and LQKENI. CDR3 amino acids: CASSPSQHQPQHF. The CDR3 DNA reads as TGTGCCAGCTCACCGTCACAGCATCAGCCCCAGCATTTT.

The chain uses TRBV6-1 and TRBJ1-2; 7 nucleotides agree with TRBD1. CDR1 and CDR2 from the germline V gene are MNHNS and SASEGT. The CDR3 length is 13 residues. V shed 6 bases and J 10 bases; nucleotides not matched to a gene: 11. CDR3: CASSMTGTPSYTF. In nucleotides, the CDR3 is TGTGCCAGCAGCATGACAGGGACCCCATCCTACACCTTC.

J is TRBJ2-2 and V is TRBV19; TRBD1 matches at 7 bases. Germline CDR1 and CDR2: LNHDA and SQIVND (reference sequence). Trimming took 7 bases from V and 7 from J; bases not matched to a gene: 12. The CDR3 extends over 15 amino acids. DNA of the CDR3: TGTGCCAGTACCGCCGAGACAGGGCTCGGCGGGGAGCTGTTTTTT. It is translated as CASTAETGLGGELFF.

This rearrangement joins TRBV6-5 to TRBJ1-6; possibly TRBD1 for D (5 bases). Looked up from germline, CDR1 is MNHEY and CDR2 is SVGAGI. The V end lost 6 bases, the J end lost 2 bases, and 8 bases lay between the germline ends. The CDR3 is made up of 14 amino acids. CDR3: CASSQGAYNSPLHF. Here the CDR3 DNA reads TGTGCCAGCAGCCAGGGTGCCTATAATTCACCCCTCCACTTT.

The V gene is TRBV4-2, the J gene TRBJ1-2, with TRBD1 identical over 9 bases. Trimming took 1 base from V and 4 from J; bases not matched to a gene: 4. The CDR3 is 15 residues long. Germline values: CDR1 LGHNA, CDR2 YNFKEQ. CDR3 bases: TGTGCCAGCAGCCAAGCGACAGGGGGGAGCTATGGCTACACCTTC. Its translation is CASSQATGGSYGYTF.

The rearrangement uses TRBV28 and TRBJ2-3; TRBD2 aligns across 10 bases. The V gene end was trimmed by 6 bases and the J gene end by 3 bases; junction bases not matched to a gene: 12. In germline, CDR1 is MDHEN, CDR2 SYDVKM. CDR3 size: 17 residues. The CDR3 loop is CASRMISSGSATDTQYF. The CDR3 bases are TGTGCCAGCAGGATGATCTCTAGCGGGAGTGCTACAGATACGCAGTATTTT.

The rearrangement uses TRBV5-1 and TRBJ2-5, with 8 bases that match TRBD2. Germline CDR1 is SGHRS and CDR2 is YFSETQ. The V gene end was trimmed by 1 base and the J gene end by 4 bases; junction bases not matched to a gene: 6. This CDR3 spans 15 amino acids. CDR3 in amino acids: CASSLRAGDIETQYF. DNA for the CDR3: TGCGCCAGCAGCTTGCGAGCGGGAGACATAGAGACCCAGTACTTC.

This chain connects TRBV7-9 to TRBJ2-3, with D maybe TRBD2 (5 bases). Deletions cut 5 bases from V and 5 bases from J, with 14 bases between. Germline lookup yields CDR1 SEHNR and CDR2 FQNEAQ (reference sequence). The CDR3 covers 14 residues. DNA for the CDR3: TGTGCCAGCAGCCGAGGGCCGCTAGTAGATACGCAGTATTTT. As protein: CASSRGPLVDTQYF.

The V and J genes are TRBV28 and TRBJ2-5, with D tentatively TRBD2 (6 bases). The CDR3 consists of 15 residues. V was pared by 6 bases and J by 1 base, with 15 bases between. The germline gives CDR1 MDHEN, CDR2 SYDVKM. The CDR3 is CASRDRGTAQETQYF. The CDR3 bases are TGTGCCAGCAGAGATAGAGGGACTGCCCAAGAGACCCAGTACTTC.

The V and J genes are TRBV2 and TRBJ2-1, with 11 bases identical to TRBD1. Losses at the gene ends were 5 bases for V and 8 bases for J; bases not matched to a gene: 5. The CDR3 covers 14 residues. Per germline, CDR1 SNHLY and CDR2 FYNNEI. This CDR3 reads CASSKDRGQDEQFF. The CDR3 DNA reads as TGTGCCAGCAGTAAGGACAGGGGGCAGGATGAGCAGTTCTTC.

This chain links TRBV29-1 with TRBJ2-5; 8 nucleotides align to TRBD2. The CDR3 loop spans 14 amino acids. Germline CDR1 reads SQVTM; CDR2 reads ANQGSEA. V shed 5 bases, J shed 5 bases, and the junction held 10 bases outside the gene matches. The CDR3 region has the DNA TGCAGCGTTCCCGGGACTAGTTCTCCGGAGACCCAGTACTTC. It encodes CSVPGTSSPETQYF.